The sample holds many counts of the clone carrying this T cell receptor (beta chain). No antigen is known for it. This sample was included in a study of T cell repertoires in cytomegalovirus infection. Turning to the study itself: CMV infection together with matching HLA type was indicated by public TCR beta signatures. Overall study findings and caveats: The study found HLA-C-restricted CMV-specific TCR beta clonotypes dominating the ex vivo response.

This CDR3 comprises 15 residues. The germline CDR1 and CDR2 sequences are SGHTA and FQGNSA. The junction had 9 bases not matched to a gene; V was cut back by 5 bases and J by 6 bases. TCRdb re-analysed the reads in MiXCR, keeping a single row per CDR3 protein. The table lists about half a million distinct CDR3 sequences, more than 30% of them singletons. The genes are TRBV7-2 and TRBJ2-3, with 9 bases fitting TRBD1. The sequence was obtained from a human donor in good health (CMV status not recorded). Some clones in this sample may be carry-over from other donors' samples. The sample here was cultured PBMCs, taken from culture after CMV antigen stimulation. For the CDR3, the DNA is TGTGCCAGCAGCAAAAGGGGGACAGGGACCGATACGCAGTATTTT. Its protein is CASSKRGTGTDTQYF.